What follows are 7 T cell receptor beta chains derived from one specimen sequenced in a study of cytomegalovirus exposure and HLA in healthy donors. A multiplex PCR was run with 60 Vbeta primers and 13 Jbeta primers. Assay: immunoSEQ multiplex PCR; the TCRdb copy retains only in-frame clones and omits some. The table lists 100,000 to 150,000 clones, roughly 84% of them singletons. What was sequenced was PBMCs. These receptors originate from a man aged 50 or older in good health and CMV-seronegative.

The rearrangement links TRBV2 to TRBJ2-7, with 7 bases fitting TRBD1. This CDR3 is built from 12 residues. V trimming: 5 bases; J trimming: 3 bases; junction bases outside the gene matches: 1. Germline V gene sequence: CDR1 SNHLY, CDR2 FYNNEI. In DNA, the CDR3 is TGTGCCAGCAGTCGACAGGGCTACGAGCAGTACTTC. Translation: CASSRQGYEQYF.

The chain uses TRBV6-5 and TRBJ1-4; D unresolved. CDR3 size: 13 residues. The V end lost 2 bases, the J end lost 8 bases, and 9 bases lay between the germline ends. CDR1 MNHEY and CDR2 SVGAGI come from the germline V gene. DNA of the CDR3: TGTGCCAGCAGTTACGGGAGGGCGGAAAAACTGTTTTTT. Its translation: CASSYGRAEKLFF.

The CDR3 is CASTGDSFLNRLFF. In nucleotides, the CDR3 is TGTGCCAGCACCGGGGACAGTTTTTTGAATAGACTGTTTTTT. J is TRBJ1-4 and V is TRBV2; 7 bases match TRBD1. Germline V gives CDR1 SNHLY, CDR2 FYNNEI. Trimming removed 7 bases from V and 13 bases from J; junction bases left unmatched: 15. The CDR3 runs 14 residues.

The genes are TRBV5-1 and TRBJ2-5; 9 bases align to TRBD1. TRBJ2-7 matches the DNA end more closely, so the J call is doubtful. CDR1 SGHRS and CDR2 YFSETQ come from the germline V gene. The CDR3 is made up of 13 amino acids. CDR3 nucleotides: TGCGCCAGCAGCTTGGGACAGGGGGTCGAGCAGTACTTC. Its protein product is CASSLGQGVEQYF.

The chain carries TRBV2 and TRBJ2-3; 10 nucleotides line up with TRBD2. Trimming took 8 bases from V and 2 from J; bases not matched to a gene: 4. This CDR3 has 14 residues. Per the germline V gene, CDR1 is SNHLY and CDR2 is FYNNEI. The DNA of the CDR3 is TGTGCCAGCCTTAGCGGGGGGATCACAGATACGCAGTATTTT. This translates into CASLSGGITDTQYF.

The chain employs TRBV18 and TRBJ1-5, with TRBD1 as a possible D gene (5 bases). Deletions cut 6 bases from V and 3 bases from J, with 15 bases between. Germline CDR1 KGHSH, CDR2 LQKENI. The CDR3 has 15 amino acids. This CDR3 is CASSLEWGVNQPQHF. The CDR3 coding sequence is TGTGCCAGCTCCCTTGAATGGGGGGTCAATCAGCCCCAGCATTTT.

V and J are TRBV6-1 and TRBJ1-1; D is unresolved. The CDR3 is 14 amino acids. Trimming left V 5 bases short and J 0 bases short, with 10 bases between. The V gene's germline CDR1 is MNHNS and CDR2 SASEGT. The DNA for the CDR3 is TGTGCCAGCAGTATACACGACATGAACACTGAAGCTTTCTTT. Its protein product is CASSIHDMNTEAFF.